The sequence of this T cell receptor beta chain was determined in a study of CXCR3-negative and CXCR3-positive naive CD8 T cells. Regarding the study as a whole: TRBV-TRBJ usage matched between naive CXCR3-negative and CXCR3-positive cells but not between memory cells. TRB CDR3 hydrophobicity was greater in CXCR3-positive naive cells than in CXCR3-negative naive cells. CXCR3 levels fell partly with cryopreservation; most assays relied on fresh PBMCs. Memory CD8+ cells had much lower diversity, and both naive subsets had comparably high diversity.

Each CD8+ T cell subset was flow-sorted in triplicate. Every sort contained some 300,000 cells. Details on this clonotype: Its antigen is undetermined.

With UMI labels, 5' RACE was used to prepare the TRB cDNA libraries. No DNA is given; TCRdb re-called the 5' RACE reads and lists each CDR3 protein once. The repertoire table contains approximately 100,000 distinct CDR3 sequences. The CDR3 has 12 residues. Germline CDR1 SEHNR, CDR2 FQNEAQ (reference sequence). The clonotype originates from a human donor in good health. Some clones in this sample may be carry-over from other donors' samples. The sample was naive CXCR3+ CD8+ T cells from blood. Subset reported: CD45RO-CCR7+CD27+CD95- naive CD8+ T cells expressing CXCR3 (TNR3+). The chain couples TRBV7-9 to TRBJ2-1. The CDR3 protein is CASDPLYNEQFF.